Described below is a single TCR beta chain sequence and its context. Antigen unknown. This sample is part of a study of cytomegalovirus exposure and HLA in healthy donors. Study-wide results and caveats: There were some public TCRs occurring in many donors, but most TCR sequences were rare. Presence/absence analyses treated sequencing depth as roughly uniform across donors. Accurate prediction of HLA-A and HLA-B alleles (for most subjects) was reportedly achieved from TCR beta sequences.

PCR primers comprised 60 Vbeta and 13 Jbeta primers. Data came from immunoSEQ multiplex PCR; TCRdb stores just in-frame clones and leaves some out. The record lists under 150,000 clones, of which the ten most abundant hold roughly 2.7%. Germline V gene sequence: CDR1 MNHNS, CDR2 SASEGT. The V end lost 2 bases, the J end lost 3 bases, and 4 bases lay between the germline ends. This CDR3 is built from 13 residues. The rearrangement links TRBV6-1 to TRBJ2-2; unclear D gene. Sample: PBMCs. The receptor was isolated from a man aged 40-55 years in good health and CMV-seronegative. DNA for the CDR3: TGTGCCAGCAGTGAACCCTACACCGGGGAGCTGTTTTTT. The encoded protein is CASSEPYTGELFF.